These 24 T cell receptor beta chains came from one sample sequenced in a study of liver allograft versus peripheral blood T cells. Study-wide background: Repertoires of T cell receptors in transplanted livers were compared with recipients' peripheral blood repertoires.

TCRdb processed the reads anew with MiXCR; each CDR3 protein has one entry. This sample has just under 5,500 distinct CDR3 sequences, with approximately 15% found just once. Every receptor here comes from a human patient who had a liver transplant. Part of the T cells may come from the graft donor.

This clonotype was seen at least ten times. The chain employs TRBV6-2 or TRBV6-3 and TRBJ2-2, with a possible D match to TRBD1 (6 bases). Trimming pared 7 bases from V and 2 bases from J, leaving 11 bases between. This CDR3 region has 14 residues. Germline values: CDR1 MNHEY, CDR2 SVGEGT. The CDR3 DNA sequence: TGTGCCAGCAAGGGGGACGCAAACACCGGGGAGCTGTTTTTT. Translated: CASKGDANTGELFF.

This clonotype was seen many times. The V gene is TRBV3-1, the J gene TRBJ1-3, with 10 bases fitting TRBD1. Per germline, CDR1 LGHDT and CDR2 YNNKEL (reference sequence). V shed 5 bases and J 4 bases; nucleotides not matched to a gene: 8. The CDR3 spans 16 residues. This chain's CDR3 is CASSLPGQGIGNTIYF. The CDR3 DNA sequence: TGTGCCAGCAGCTTACCGGGACAGGGGATCGGAAACACCATATATTTT.

This clonotype is categorized as medium-sized. The chain links TRBV20-1 to TRBJ1-2, with TRBD1 matching 7 bases. The length of the CDR3 is 16 residues. Trimming cost V 3 bases and J 1 base; bases outside gene matches: 11. From germline, CDR1 is DFQATT and CDR2 SNEGSKA (reference sequence). Here the CDR3 DNA reads TGCAGTGCTAGCAGGGGGGATACGTTGATTAACTATGGCTACACCTTC. Amino acids: CSASRGDTLINYGYTF.

Within the sample, this clonotype is medium-sized. J is TRBJ2-3 and V is TRBV12-3 or TRBV12-4; tentatively, D is TRBD1 (6 bases). V lost 5 bases, J lost 0 bases, and 27 bases lay in between. The CDR3 sequence is 20 residues long. The CDR3 loop reads CASSGPAVLRRTASTDTQYF. In DNA form, the CDR3 reads TGTGCCAGCAGTGGTCCGGCGGTCTTGAGGAGGACAGCTAGCACAGATACGCAGTATTTT.

Concerning this clonotype itself: A read error likely explains this, since a far larger clone differs by one base. J is TRBJ1-4 and V is TRBV20-1; D gene uncertain. The J call may not be correct, given that the DNA end is closer to TRBJ1-6. Germline V gene data show CDR1 as DFQATT and CDR2 as SNEGSKA (reference sequence). This CDR3 contains 14 residues. This chain's CDR3 is CSAIEGADNPPLHF. In DNA, the CDR3 is TGCAGTGCTATCGAGGGAGCGGATAATCCACCCCTCCACTTT.

Details on this clonotype: Since a much larger clone is just one base distant, this may be a read error. V is TRBV6-1 and J is TRBJ2-5; D gene unclear. This CDR3 has 11 residues. The germline CDR1 and CDR2 sequences are MNHNS and SASEGT. As DNA, the CDR3 is TGTGCCAACAGTCCAAGGGAGACCCAGTACTTC. As protein: CANSPRETQYF.

By proportion, this clonotype is medium-sized (0.01 to 0.1%). V and J are TRBV9 and TRBJ2-3; D unresolved. The germline CDR1 and CDR2 sequences are SGDLS and YYNGEE. The length of the CDR3 is 14 residues. Trimming took off 0 bases at V and 0 bases at J, with 5 bases between the two ends. The CDR3 DNA reads as TGTGCCAGCAGCGTAGGACCTAGCACAGATACGCAGTATTTT. It yields the protein CASSVGPSTDTQYF.

The chain uses TRBV27 and TRBJ1-1, with 9 bases lining up with TRBD1. J gave up 6 bases and V 5 bases, and 10 bases lay outside the gene matches. This CDR3 has 15 residues. From germline, CDR1 is MNHEY and CDR2 SMNVEV (reference sequence). The DNA of the CDR3 is TGTGCCAGCAGTCCCCCCGGACAGGGGAAGGCTGAAGCTTTCTTT. It codes for CASSPPGQGKAEAFF.

This clonotype was seen repeatedly, ten times or more. This rearrangement joins TRBV6-5 to TRBJ2-5; TRBD1 matches at 9 bases. Germline CDR1 reads MNHEY; CDR2 reads SVGAGI. The CDR3 runs 15 residues. Germline trimming cut 0 bases from V and 5 bases from J; bases unmatched to any gene: 4. The CDR3 is CASSYSNRGHETQYF. CDR3 sequence (DNA): TGTGCCAGCAGTTACTCGAACAGGGGGCATGAGACCCAGTACTTC.

This clonotype was observed a few times. The chain carries TRBV20-1 and TRBJ2-2, with 11 bases fitting TRBD2. V shed 2 bases and J 5 bases; nucleotides not matched to a gene: 4. The CDR3 is 15 residues long. Per germline, CDR1 DFQATT and CDR2 SNEGSKA (reference sequence). The chain's CDR3 is CSARTSGSFTGELFF. Written as DNA, the CDR3 is TGCAGTGCTAGAACTAGCGGGAGTTTTACCGGGGAGCTGTTTTTT.

The J gene is TRBJ1-1, the V gene TRBV20-1; maybe TRBD1 (6 bases). CDR1 is DFQATT, CDR2 SNEGSKA, per germline (reference sequence). The CDR3 runs to 14 residues. V dropped 5 bases and J dropped 3 bases, with 16 bases sitting between them. The CDR3 DNA follows: TGCAGTGCTTCAGATGCGACAGGATACACTGAAGCTTTCTTT. Amino acid sequence: CSASDATGYTEAFF.

The V gene is TRBV2, the J gene TRBJ1-4; perhaps TRBD1 as D (6 bases). Trimming shortened V by 2 bases and J by 7 bases, and 11 bases separated the two germline ends. The CDR3 totals 14 residues. Per the germline V gene, CDR1 is SNHLY and CDR2 is FYNNEI. As DNA, the CDR3 is TGTGCCAGCAGTGAAAGCCCCAGGGGTGAAAAACTGTTTTTT. It translates to CASSESPRGEKLFF. Full variable domain (missing parts from reference TRBV2 and TRBJ1-4): EPEVTQTPSHQVTQMGQEVILRCVPISNHLYFYWYRQILGQKVEFLVSFYNNEISEKSEIFDDQFSVERPDGSNFTLKIRSTKLEDSAMYFCASSESPRGEKLFFGSGTQLSVL.

This clonotype was seen many times. The V call is TRBV6-1, the J call TRBJ2-7; D may be TRBD1 (6 bases). This CDR3 has 13 amino acids. V dropped 7 bases and J dropped 0 bases, with 10 bases sitting between them. Germline CDR1 and CDR2: MNHNS and SASEGT. CDR3 bases: TGTGCCAGCACTTACAGGGACTCCTACGAGCAGTACTTC. This sequence encodes CASTYRDSYEQYF.

About this clonotype itself: Being one base from a much bigger clone, this may be a read error. The chain recombines TRBV6-5 with TRBJ2-3, with TRBD1 as a possible D gene (6 bases). The DNA end is more similar to TRBJ1-5, so the J call may be wrong. Germline assignment: CDR1 MNHEY and CDR2 SVGAGI. This CDR3 spans 13 amino acids. The CDR3 DNA reads TGTGCCAGCAGGGGGGGGCAGAACTTTGAGCAGCATTTT. Amino acids: CASRGGQNFEQHF.

This clonotype was seen at least ten times. The chain combines TRBV5-4 with TRBJ2-7; 8 positions match TRBD1. CDR1 SGHNT and CDR2 YYREEE come from the germline V gene (reference sequence). Trimming cost V 0 bases and J 4 bases; bases outside gene matches: 3. The CDR3 runs to 14 residues. The CDR3, as DNA: TGTGCCAGCAGCTTGGGACAGGGGCGTTACGAGCAGTACTTC. Translated: CASSLGQGRYEQYF.

This clonotype was counted ten times or more. The chain joins TRBV28 to TRBJ1-1; D might be TRBD1 (5 bases). The V end lost 5 bases, the J end lost 1 base, and 8 bases lay between the germline ends. Germline values: CDR1 MDHEN, CDR2 SYDVKM. The length of the CDR3 is 13 residues. The CDR3 nucleotides are TGTGCCAGCAGTGGAGGGGCGAACACTGAAGCTTTCTTT. It yields the protein CASSGGANTEAFF.

This clonotype was seen only a few times. J is TRBJ1-1 and V is TRBV14, with D hard to call. Trimming removed 0 bases from V and 0 bases from J, with 2 bases in between. This CDR3 is 13 amino acids long. Per the germline V gene, CDR1 is SGHDN and CDR2 is FVKESK. CDR3 DNA sequence: TGTGCCAGCAGCCAAGAATTGAACACTGAAGCTTTCTTT. It codes for CASSQELNTEAFF.

The chain recombines TRBV20-1 with TRBJ2-2; D ambiguous. From germline, CDR1 is DFQATT and CDR2 SNEGSKA (reference sequence). The CDR3 spans 13 residues. Trimming removed 0 bases at V and 5 bases at J, with 7 bases between. The CDR3 spells CSARDHVTGELFF. The CDR3 DNA is TGCAGTGCTAGAGATCACGTAACCGGGGAGCTGTTTTTT.

By share, this clonotype ranks as medium-sized. J is TRBJ2-1 and V is TRBV12-3 or TRBV12-4; no clear D. Trimming took 3 bases from V and 11 from J, leaving 8 bases between them. This CDR3 has 11 residues. The CDR3 DNA reads TGTGCCAGCAGTTTCAGAGACAAGCAGTTCTTC. It encodes CASSFRDKQFF.

By sample share, this clonotype is medium-sized (0.01 to 0.1%). V and J are TRBV6-5 and TRBJ1-4; 7 bases map to TRBD1. V gave up 6 bases and J gave up 4 bases; unmatched junction bases: 5. The CDR3 is 14 amino acids. The germline CDR1 and CDR2 sequences are MNHEY and SVGAGI. This CDR3 is CASSGTAFNEKLFF. In DNA form, the CDR3 reads TGTGCCAGCAGCGGGACAGCTTTTAATGAAAAACTGTTTTTT.

As regards this clonotype: A much larger clone differs by one base, so this may be a read error. The CDR3 reads CVSSASGSSYEQYF. Written as DNA, the CDR3 is TGTGTCAGCAGCGCATCCGGGAGCTCCTACGAGCAGTACTTC. The genes are TRBV7-9 and TRBJ2-7; D possibly corresponds to TRBD2 (6 bases). The CDR3 totals 14 residues. The germline V gene has CDR1 SEHNR and CDR2 FQNEAQ (reference sequence).

By its share, this clonotype is medium-sized. This chain joins TRBV7-2 and TRBJ1-4; the D is unclear. This CDR3 spans 14 amino acids. V dropped 1 base and J dropped 4 bases, with 7 bases sitting between them. CDR1 is SGHTA, CDR2 FQGNSA, per germline. The DNA of the CDR3 is TGTGCCAGCAGCTTAGTCAGCCTTAATGAAAAACTGTTTTTT. This encodes CASSLVSLNEKLFF.

Notes on this clonotype: Given a much more abundant clone one base away, this may be a read error. The chain joins TRBV3-1 to TRBJ1-6; D ambiguous. CDR1 LGHDT and CDR2 YNNKEL come from the germline V gene (reference sequence). The CDR3 runs to 14 residues. The CDR3 sequence: CVSGLGSPHSPLHF. CDR3 nucleotides: TGTGTCAGCGGCTTGGGAAGTCCGCATTCACCCCTCCACTTT. Looking up the rest from reference TRBV3-1 and TRBJ1-6 gives the full variable domain: DTAVSQTPKYLVTQMGNDKSIKCEQNLGHDTMYWYKQDSKKFLKIMFSYNNKELIINETVPNRFSPKSPDKAHLNLHINSLELGDSAVYFCVSGLGSPHSPLHFGNGTRLTVT.

This clonotype is medium-sized within its sample. This chain connects TRBV6-5 to TRBJ1-2; D uncertain. Germline CDR1 and CDR2: MNHEY and SVGAGI. V shed 6 bases and J shed 7 bases, with 9 bases lying between them. The CDR3 spans 11 residues. CDR3 sequence: CASRSKGGYTF. In DNA, the CDR3 is TGTGCCAGCAGATCAAAGGGTGGCTACACCTTC.